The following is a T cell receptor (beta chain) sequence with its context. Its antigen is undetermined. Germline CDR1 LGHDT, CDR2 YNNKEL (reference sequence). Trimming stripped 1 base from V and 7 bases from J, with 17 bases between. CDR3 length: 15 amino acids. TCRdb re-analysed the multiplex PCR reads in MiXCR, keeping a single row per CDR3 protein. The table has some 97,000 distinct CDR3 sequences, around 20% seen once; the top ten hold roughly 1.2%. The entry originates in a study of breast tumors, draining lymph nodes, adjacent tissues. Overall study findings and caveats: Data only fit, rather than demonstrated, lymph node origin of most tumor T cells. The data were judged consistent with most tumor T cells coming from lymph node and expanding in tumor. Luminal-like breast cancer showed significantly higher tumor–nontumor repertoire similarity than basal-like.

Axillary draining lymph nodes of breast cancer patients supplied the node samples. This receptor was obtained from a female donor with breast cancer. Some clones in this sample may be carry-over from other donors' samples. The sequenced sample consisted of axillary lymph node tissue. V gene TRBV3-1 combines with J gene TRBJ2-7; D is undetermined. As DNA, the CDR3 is TGTGCCAGCAGCCAAGGCTGGGAAGAAGTGCAGGAGCAGTACTTC. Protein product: CASSQGWEEVQEQYF.